This T cell receptor beta chain derives from a study of monozygotic twins with cystic fibrosis. As concerns this clone: Its cognate antigen is unknown.

Trimming pared 5 bases from V and 0 bases from J, leaving 11 bases between. The CDR3 loop spans 15 amino acids. CDR1 and CDR2 from the germline V gene are LNHDA and SQIVND (reference sequence). TCRdb's table, derived via immunoSEQ multiplex PCR, lists solely in-frame clones and lacks some. Altogether about 26,000 clones are present, roughly 96% being singletons, with the ten largest covering 2.7%. Study-wide results and limits: In this small cohort, shared CDR3 numbers showed no association with age, concordance or disease severity. The repertoire was suggested to be naive-dominated, clonality median 0.0095. Co-twins had the most similar V usage for 13 of 16 pairs, J for 8. Unrelated CF individuals shared fewer identical clonotypes than monozygotic CF twins.

The receptor comes from a girl under 10 years old with cystic fibrosis. The chain carries TRBV19 and TRBJ2-1, with D hard to call. Sequencing was performed on blood. In DNA form, the CDR3 reads TGTGCCAGTAGTGCCCCGCCTCGCTCCTACAATGAGCAGTTCTTC. This sequence encodes CASSAPPRSYNEQFF.